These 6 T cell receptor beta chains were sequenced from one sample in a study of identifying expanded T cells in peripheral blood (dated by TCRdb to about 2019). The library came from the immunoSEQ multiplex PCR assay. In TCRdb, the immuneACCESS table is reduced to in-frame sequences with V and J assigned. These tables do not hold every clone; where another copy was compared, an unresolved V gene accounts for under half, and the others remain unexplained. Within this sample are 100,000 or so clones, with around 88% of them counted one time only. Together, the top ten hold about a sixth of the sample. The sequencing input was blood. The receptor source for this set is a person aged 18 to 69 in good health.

CDR3 DNA: TGTGCCTCTCTCAGCCCCTACGAGCAGTACTTC. Protein sequence: CASLSPYEQYF. The V call is TRBV5-4, the J call TRBJ2-7; no definite D call. This CDR3 has 11 residues. V lost 10 bases to trimming and J lost 2 bases, with 10 bases between them. Germline V gene lookup returns CDR1 SGHNT and CDR2 YYREEE (reference sequence).

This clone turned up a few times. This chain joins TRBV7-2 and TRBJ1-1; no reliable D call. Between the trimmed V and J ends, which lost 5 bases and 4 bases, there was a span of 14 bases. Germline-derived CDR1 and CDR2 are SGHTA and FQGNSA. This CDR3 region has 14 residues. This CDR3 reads CASSTPGGITEAFF. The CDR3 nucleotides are TGTGCCAGCAGCACCCCAGGAGGGATCACTGAAGCTTTCTTT.

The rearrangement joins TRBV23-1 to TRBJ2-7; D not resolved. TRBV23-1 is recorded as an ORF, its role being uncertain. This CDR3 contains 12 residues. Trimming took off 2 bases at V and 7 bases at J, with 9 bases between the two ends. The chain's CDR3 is CASSQETREQYF. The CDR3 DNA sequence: TGCGCCAGCAGTCAAGAGACAAGGGAGCAGTACTTC.

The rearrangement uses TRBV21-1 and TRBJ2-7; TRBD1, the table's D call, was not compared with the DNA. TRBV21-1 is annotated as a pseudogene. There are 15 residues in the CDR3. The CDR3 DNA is TGTGCCAGCAGCAAAGCCCTGACAGGGTACTACGAGCAGTACTTC. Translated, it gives CASSKALTGYYEQYF.

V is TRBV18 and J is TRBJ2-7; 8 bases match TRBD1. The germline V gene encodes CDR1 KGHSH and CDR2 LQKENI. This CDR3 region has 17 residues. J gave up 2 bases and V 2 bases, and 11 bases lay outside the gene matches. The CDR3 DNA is TGTGCCAGCTCACCAGAGTCGCGACAGGGGTCTACCTACGAGCAGTACTTC. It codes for CASSPESRQGSTYEQYF.

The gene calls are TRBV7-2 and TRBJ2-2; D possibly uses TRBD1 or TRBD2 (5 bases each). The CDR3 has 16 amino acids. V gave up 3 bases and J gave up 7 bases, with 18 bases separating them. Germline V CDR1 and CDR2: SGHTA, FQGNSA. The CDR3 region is CASSFGLRGGSGELFF. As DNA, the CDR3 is TGTGCCAGCAGCTTCGGCCTAAGGGGTGGGAGCGGGGAGCTGTTTTTT.